The 6 T cell receptor beta chains in this list originate from one sample, sequenced in a study of T cell responses to AZD1222 COVID-19 vaccine. Produced via immunoSEQ multiplex PCR; TCRdb's table is partial and in-frame only. The sample includes about 110,000 clones, over 75% of them seen just once. The specimen comprised peripheral blood, sampled on day 0 of AZD1222 vaccination. The receptors here all came from an adult in good health.

The chain recombines TRBV2 with TRBJ1-3, with D possibly TRBD1 on 5 matching bases. V was cut by 6 bases and J by 3 bases, with 12 bases left in between. The CDR3 loop spans 14 amino acids. Germline assignment: CDR1 SNHLY and CDR2 FYNNEI. This CDR3 reads CASRNKGNGNTIYF. In DNA, the CDR3 is TGTGCCAGCAGGAATAAGGGGAATGGAAACACCATATATTTT.

V usage is TRBV4-1 and J usage is TRBJ1-2, with 9 bases lining up with TRBD1. Trimming took 1 base from V and 8 from J; bases not matched to a gene: 5. CDR3 length: 14 residues. Germline CDR1 and CDR2: MGHRA and YSYEKL. The CDR3 nucleotides are TGCGCCAGCAGCCAAGCGGACAGGGGAAGAGGCTACACCTTC. Translating gives CASSQADRGRGYTF.

The chain couples TRBV28 to TRBJ1-4; D remains ambiguous. V was trimmed by 3 bases and J by 2 bases, leaving 10 bases between them. Germline CDR1 reads MDHEN; CDR2 reads SYDVKM. The CDR3 length is 15 residues. CDR3 amino acids: CASSLGMGTNEKLFF. CDR3 DNA sequence: TGTGCCAGCAGTTTGGGGATGGGTACTAATGAAAAACTGTTTTTT.

The rearrangement uses TRBV2 and TRBJ1-2; 7 bases align to TRBD1. The CDR3 contains 14 residues. The germline V gene encodes CDR1 SNHLY and CDR2 FYNNEI. The ends lost 3 bases at V and 4 bases at J; junction bases unmatched: 5. The CDR3 DNA reads TGTGCCAGCAGTGACGGGACAGATCGCTATGGCTACACCTTC. Protein: CASSDGTDRYGYTF.

This clone was counted between two and nine times. The chain links TRBV3-1 (or the pseudogene TRBV3-2) to TRBJ1-4; possible D gene TRBD1, 5 bases. The CDR3 has 15 residues. With 1 base removed from V and 8 bases from J, the gap between germline ends came to 14 bases. The V gene's germline CDR1 is LGHDT and CDR2 YNNKEL (reference sequence). The CDR3 DNA is TGTGCCAGCAGCCAAGCCCTAACCGGGGGGGAAAAACTGTTTTTT. Protein product: CASSQALTGGEKLFF.

This chain joins TRBV7-2 and TRBJ1-6; unclear D gene. The CDR3 sequence is 16 residues long. Germline V lookup: CDR1 SGHTA, CDR2 FQGNSA. The V gene lost 1 base and the J gene lost 7 bases, with 14 bases spanning the gap. As DNA, the CDR3 is TGTGCCAGCAGCTTAGTATCGACCACCGGGAATTCACCCCTCCACTTT. The encoded protein is CASSLVSTTGNSPLHF.